The entry that follows covers one TCR beta chain sequence. The antigen is not known. The table came from immunoSEQ multiplex PCR; TCRdb's copy has only in-frame clones and leaves some out. The sample contains over 150,000 clones, 90% of which appear only once. This sample is drawn from a study of T cell responses to AZD1222 COVID-19 vaccine. On the study more broadly: Samples with a second dose at about 4 or about 12 weeks were pooled together. Study-wide findings and caveats: Per reports, nearly half of all spike-specific TCRs target regions that are unmutated in variants. Increases in Spike-specific TCR breadth and depth were seen after two AZD1222 doses. The span of vaccine-associated CD4 TCRs extended across spike, with dominance at 160-218 and 743-854.

The germline gives CDR1 SQVTM, CDR2 ANQGSEA. Trimming shortened V by 3 bases and J by 8 bases, and 19 bases separated the two germline ends. The CDR3 has 15 residues. This sample comprised peripheral blood, obtained on day 0 of AZD1222 vaccination. The source of this sequence is an adult in good health. The V call is TRBV29-1, the J call TRBJ1-4, with unresolved D. The CDR3 reads CSVDPSIAMGEKLFF. CDR3 DNA sequence: TGCAGCGTTGACCCATCGATTGCAATGGGGGAAAAACTGTTTTTT.